This T cell receptor (beta chain) was found in a study of blood T cell repertoires in COVID-19. Germline-derived CDR1 and CDR2 are SQVTM and ANQGSEA. Trimming shortened V by 3 bases and J by 4 bases, and 9 bases separated the two germline ends. The CDR3 has 12 amino acids. The method was immunoSEQ multiplex PCR; TCRdb's version includes in-frame clones alone and lacks a portion of them. The sample contains some 300,000 clones, about 88% of which appear only once. Sequences were obtained from peripheral blood. The J gene is TRBJ1-1, the V gene TRBV29-1; no clear D gene. This TCR came from a woman in her 70s with COVID-19, enrolled during active disease. The CDR3 reads CSVDNFFTEAFF. CDR3 sequence (DNA): TGCAGCGTTGACAACTTTTTCACTGAAGCTTTCTTT.